The clone carrying this TCR beta chain was observed at least ten times. The source of the sample is a study of neurological immune-mediated disorders. TCRdb reanalysed the 5' RACE reads using MiXCR and keeps one entry per CDR3 protein. In the table there are approximately 37,000 distinct CDR3 sequences, roughly 14% of which are singletons. This CDR3 is 12 amino acids long. Deletions cut 5 bases from V and 9 bases from J, with 11 bases between. This chain uses TRBV12-3 or TRBV12-4 with TRBJ1-5; D is unresolved. The sample comprised PBMCs. The receptor's source is a woman aged 45-59 years with HTLV-1-associated myelopathy (HAM/TSP). The CDR3 nucleotides read TGTGCCAGCAGTCCTCCTCGGGCGCCCCAGCATTTT. This translates into CASSPPRAPQHF.